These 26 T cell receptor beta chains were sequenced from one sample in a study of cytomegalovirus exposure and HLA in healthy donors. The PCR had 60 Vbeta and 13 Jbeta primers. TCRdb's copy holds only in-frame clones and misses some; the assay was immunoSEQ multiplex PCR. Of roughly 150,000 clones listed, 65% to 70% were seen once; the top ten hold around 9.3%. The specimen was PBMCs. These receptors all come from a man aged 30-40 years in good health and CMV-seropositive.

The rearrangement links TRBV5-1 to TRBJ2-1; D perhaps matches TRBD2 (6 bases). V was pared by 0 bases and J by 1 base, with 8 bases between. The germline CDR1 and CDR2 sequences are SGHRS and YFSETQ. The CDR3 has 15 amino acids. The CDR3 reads CASSLEAGSYNEQFF. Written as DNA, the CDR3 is TGCGCCAGCAGCTTGGAGGCGGGGTCCTACAATGAGCAGTTCTTC.

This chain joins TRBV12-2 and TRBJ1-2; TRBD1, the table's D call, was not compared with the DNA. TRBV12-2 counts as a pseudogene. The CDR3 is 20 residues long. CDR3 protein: CASRPTLPQGVYPPLYGYTF. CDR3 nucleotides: TGTGCAAGTCGCCCTACCCTTCCACAGGGAGTTTACCCCCCCCTCTATGGCTACACCTTC.

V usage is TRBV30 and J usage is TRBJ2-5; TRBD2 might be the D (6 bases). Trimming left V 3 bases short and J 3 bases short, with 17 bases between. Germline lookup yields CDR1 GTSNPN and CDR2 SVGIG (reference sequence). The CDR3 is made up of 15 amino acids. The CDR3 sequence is CAWSGTGVGEETQYF. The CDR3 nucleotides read TGTGCCTGGAGCGGAACGGGAGTAGGTGAAGAGACCCAGTACTTC.

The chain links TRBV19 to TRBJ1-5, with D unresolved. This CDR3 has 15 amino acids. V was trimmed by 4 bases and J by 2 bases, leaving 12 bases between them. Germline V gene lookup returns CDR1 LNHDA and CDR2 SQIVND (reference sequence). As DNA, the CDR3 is TGTGCCAGTAGTAGGGCATTGGGCGGCAATCAGCCCCAGCATTTT. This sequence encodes CASSRALGGNQPQHF.

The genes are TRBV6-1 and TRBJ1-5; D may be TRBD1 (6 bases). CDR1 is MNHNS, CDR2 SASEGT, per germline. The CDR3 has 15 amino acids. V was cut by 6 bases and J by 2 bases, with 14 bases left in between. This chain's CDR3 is CASRLQGQGNQPQHF. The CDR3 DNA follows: TGTGCCAGCAGGCTACAGGGTCAGGGCAATCAGCCCCAGCATTTT.

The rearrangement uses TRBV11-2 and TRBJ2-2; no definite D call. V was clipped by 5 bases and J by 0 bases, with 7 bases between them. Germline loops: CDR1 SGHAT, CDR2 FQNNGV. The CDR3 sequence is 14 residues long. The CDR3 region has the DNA TGTGCCAGCAGCCCGGAGCCGAACACCGGGGAGCTGTTTTTT. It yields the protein CASSPEPNTGELFF.

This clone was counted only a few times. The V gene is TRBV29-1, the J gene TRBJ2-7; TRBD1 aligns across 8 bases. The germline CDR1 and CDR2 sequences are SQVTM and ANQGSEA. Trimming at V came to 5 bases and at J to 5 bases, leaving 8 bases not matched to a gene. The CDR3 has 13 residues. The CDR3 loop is CSVTPQGVHEQYF. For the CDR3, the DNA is TGCAGCGTTACCCCACAGGGGGTCCACGAGCAGTACTTC.

CDR3 bases: TGCGCCAGCGGGGCTAGCGGGAGCGAGGAGACCCAGTACTTC. Encoded protein: CASGASGSEETQYF. The chain uses TRBV10-2 and TRBJ2-5; the match to TRBD2 covers 10 bases. CDR3 size: 14 residues. The V and J ends lost 8 bases and 5 bases, in that order; junction bases with no gene match: 8. The germline gives CDR1 WSHSY, CDR2 SAAADI.

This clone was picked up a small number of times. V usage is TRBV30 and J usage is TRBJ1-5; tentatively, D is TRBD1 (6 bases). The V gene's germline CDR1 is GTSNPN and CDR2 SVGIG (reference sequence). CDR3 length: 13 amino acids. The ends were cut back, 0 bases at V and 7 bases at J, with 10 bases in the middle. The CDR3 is CAWSVQGGQPQHF. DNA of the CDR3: TGTGCCTGGAGTGTACAGGGTGGACAGCCCCAGCATTTT.

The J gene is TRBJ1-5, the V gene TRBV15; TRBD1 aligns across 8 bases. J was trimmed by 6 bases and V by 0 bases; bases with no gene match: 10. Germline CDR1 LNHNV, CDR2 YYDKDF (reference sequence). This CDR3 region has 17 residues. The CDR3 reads CATSRDRSTGDTQPQHF. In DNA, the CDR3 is TGTGCCACCAGCAGAGATCGGTCGACAGGGGATACTCAGCCCCAGCATTTT. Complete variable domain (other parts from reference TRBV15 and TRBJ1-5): DAMVIQNPRYQVTQFGKPVTLSCSQTLNHNVMYWYQQKSSQAPKLLFHYYDKDFNNEADTPDNFQSRRPNTSFCFLDIRSPGLGDTAMYLCATSRDRSTGDTQPQHFGDGTRLSIL.

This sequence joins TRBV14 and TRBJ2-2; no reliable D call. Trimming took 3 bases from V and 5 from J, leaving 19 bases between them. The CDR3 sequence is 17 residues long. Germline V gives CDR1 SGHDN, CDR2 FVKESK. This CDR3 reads CASSHPSSLVSTGELFF. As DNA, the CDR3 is TGTGCCAGCAGCCACCCCTCGAGCCTAGTCAGTACCGGGGAGCTGTTTTTT.

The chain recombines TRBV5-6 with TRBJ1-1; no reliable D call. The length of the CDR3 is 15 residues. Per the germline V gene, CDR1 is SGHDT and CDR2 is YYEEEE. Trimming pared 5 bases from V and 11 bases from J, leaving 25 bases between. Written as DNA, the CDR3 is TGTGCCAGCAGATCCCTACACACCCTGAGAAGCGGGGCTTTCTTT. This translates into CASRSLHTLRSGAFF.

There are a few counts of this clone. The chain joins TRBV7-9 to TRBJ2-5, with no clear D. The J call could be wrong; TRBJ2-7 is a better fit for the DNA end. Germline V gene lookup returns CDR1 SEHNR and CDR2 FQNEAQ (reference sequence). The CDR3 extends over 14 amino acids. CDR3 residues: CASSFSYGAYEQYF. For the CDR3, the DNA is TGTGCCAGCAGCTTCTCGTACGGTGCCTACGAGCAGTACTTC.

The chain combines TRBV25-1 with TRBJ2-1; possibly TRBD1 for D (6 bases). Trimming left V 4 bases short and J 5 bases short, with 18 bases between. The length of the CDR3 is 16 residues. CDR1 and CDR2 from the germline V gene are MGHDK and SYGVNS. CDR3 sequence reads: CASSADSGVPHNEQFF. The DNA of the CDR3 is TGTGCCAGCAGTGCCGACTCAGGGGTACCCCACAATGAGCAGTTCTTC.

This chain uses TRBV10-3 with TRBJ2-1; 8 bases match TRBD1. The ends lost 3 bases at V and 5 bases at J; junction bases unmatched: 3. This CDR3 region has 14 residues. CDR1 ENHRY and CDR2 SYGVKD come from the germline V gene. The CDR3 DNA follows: TGTGCCATCAGTGAAGGGACAGGAAACAATGAGCAGTTCTTC. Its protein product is CAISEGTGNNEQFF.

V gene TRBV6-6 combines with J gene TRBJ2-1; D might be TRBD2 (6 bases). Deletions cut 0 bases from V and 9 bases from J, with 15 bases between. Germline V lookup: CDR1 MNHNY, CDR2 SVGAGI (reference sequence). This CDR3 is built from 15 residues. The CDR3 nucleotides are TGTGCCAGCAGTTACTCGGCGGAGGGTGTCAGTGAGCAGTTCTTC. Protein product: CASSYSAEGVSEQFF.

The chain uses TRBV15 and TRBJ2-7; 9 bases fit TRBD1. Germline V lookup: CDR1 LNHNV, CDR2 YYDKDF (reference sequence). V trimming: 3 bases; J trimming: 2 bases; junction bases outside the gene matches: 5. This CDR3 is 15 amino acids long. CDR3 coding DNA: TGTGCCACCAGCAGGGGGTGGGACAGGGCCTACGAGCAGTACTTC. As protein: CATSRGWDRAYEQYF.

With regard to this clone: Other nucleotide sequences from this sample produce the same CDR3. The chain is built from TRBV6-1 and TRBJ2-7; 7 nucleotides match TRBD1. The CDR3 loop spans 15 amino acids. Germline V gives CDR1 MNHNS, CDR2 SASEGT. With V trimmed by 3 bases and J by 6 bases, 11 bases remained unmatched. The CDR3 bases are TGTGCCAGCAGTGAGGAACAGGGGATGAACCTCGAGCAGTACTTC. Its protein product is CASSEEQGMNLEQYF.

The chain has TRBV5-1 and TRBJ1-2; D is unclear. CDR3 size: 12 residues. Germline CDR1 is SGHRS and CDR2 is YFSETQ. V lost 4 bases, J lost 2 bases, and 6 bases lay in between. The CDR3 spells CASSGQNYGYTF. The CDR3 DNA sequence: TGCGCCAGCAGCGGGCAGAACTATGGCTACACCTTC.

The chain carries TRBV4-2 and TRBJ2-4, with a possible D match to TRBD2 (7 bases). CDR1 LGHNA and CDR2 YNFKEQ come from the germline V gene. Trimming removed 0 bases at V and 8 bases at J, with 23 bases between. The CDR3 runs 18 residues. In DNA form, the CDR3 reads TGTGCCAGCAGCCAAGATCAGGGGAGTGGCGGGAGTGGGTACATTCAGTACTTC. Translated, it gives CASSQDQGSGGSGYIQYF.

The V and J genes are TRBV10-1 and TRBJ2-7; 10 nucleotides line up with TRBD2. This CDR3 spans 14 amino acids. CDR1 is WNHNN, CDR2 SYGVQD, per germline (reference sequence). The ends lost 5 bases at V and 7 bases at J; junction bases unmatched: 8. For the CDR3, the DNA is TGCGCCAGCAGTAGGACTAGCGGTTCGAGGGAGCAGTACTTC. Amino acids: CASSRTSGSREQYF.

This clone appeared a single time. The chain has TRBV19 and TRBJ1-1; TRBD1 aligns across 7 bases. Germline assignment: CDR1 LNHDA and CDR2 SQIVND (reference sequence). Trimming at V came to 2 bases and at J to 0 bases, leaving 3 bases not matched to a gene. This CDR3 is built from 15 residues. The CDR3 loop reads CASSIPGQMNTEAFF. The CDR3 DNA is TGTGCCAGTAGTATACCGGGACAGATGAACACTGAAGCTTTCTTT.

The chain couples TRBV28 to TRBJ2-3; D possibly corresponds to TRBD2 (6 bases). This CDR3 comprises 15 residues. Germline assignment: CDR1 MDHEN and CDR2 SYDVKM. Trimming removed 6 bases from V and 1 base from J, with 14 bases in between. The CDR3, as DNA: TGTGCCAGCAGGGGTACGGGGGTCGGCACAGATACGCAGTATTTT. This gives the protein CASRGTGVGTDTQYF.

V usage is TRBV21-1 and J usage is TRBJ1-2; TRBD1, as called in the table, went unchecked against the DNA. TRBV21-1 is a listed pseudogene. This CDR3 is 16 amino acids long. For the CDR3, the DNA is TGTGCCAGCTACCGTTCCTGGACAGTAGCTAACTATGGCTACACCTTC. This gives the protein CASYRSWTVANYGYTF.

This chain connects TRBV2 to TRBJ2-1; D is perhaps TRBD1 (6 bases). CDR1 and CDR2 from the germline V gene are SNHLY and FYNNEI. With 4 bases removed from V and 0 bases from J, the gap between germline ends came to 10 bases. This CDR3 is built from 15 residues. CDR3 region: CASSAQGGSYNEQFF. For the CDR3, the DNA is TGTGCCAGCAGTGCCCAAGGGGGCTCCTACAATGAGCAGTTCTTC.

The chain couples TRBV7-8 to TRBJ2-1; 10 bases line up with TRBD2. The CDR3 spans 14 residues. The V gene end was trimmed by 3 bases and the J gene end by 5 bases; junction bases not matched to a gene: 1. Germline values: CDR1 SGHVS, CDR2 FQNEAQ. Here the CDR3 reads CASSLLAGDNEQFF. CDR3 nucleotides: TGTGCCAGCAGCTTGCTAGCGGGGGACAATGAGCAGTTCTTC.